This T cell receptor (beta chain) was sequenced for a study of brain T cells in children with intractable seizures. Overall study findings and caveats: Pre- and post-surgery blood differed in depth, so pre-surgery absences may be undersampling.

The repertoire was sequenced with immunoSEQ multiplex PCR; TCRdb's copy has only in-frame clones and lacks some. Seen here are about 64,000 clones, about 96% observed once, and the top ten hold 0.38%. This CDR3 is 17 amino acids long. The V end was cut by 1 base, the J end by 4 bases, with 17 bases between. CDR1 KGHDR and CDR2 SFDVKD come from the germline V gene. This clone was recorded only once. Its antigen is still unknown. Patients received at least one anti-epileptic drug before surgery. The TCR originated in a boy less than two years old with focal cortical dysplasia and intractable seizures. Sequencing was performed on peripheral blood, taken at surgery. The chain links TRBV24-1 to TRBJ2-3; D ambiguous. The CDR3 region is CATSDFGPQRRADTQYF. The CDR3 DNA is TGTGCCACCAGTGATTTTGGGCCTCAAAGGCGCGCAGATACGCAGTATTTT.